This TCR beta chain was recovered during a study of T-cell reconstitution after alpha-beta-depleted transplantation in children. The CDR3 has 13 residues. Trimming shortened V by 5 bases and J by 7 bases, and 14 bases separated the two germline ends. The V gene's germline CDR1 is SGHTA and CDR2 FQGNSA. Unique molecular identifiers were incorporated into the prepared TCRbeta library. Each CDR3 protein is one row after TCRdb ran MiXCR on the PCR reads. The sample lists approximately 520,000 distinct CDR3 sequences, about 30% occurring once. This chain uses TRBV7-2 with TRBJ2-5; the D is unclear. This sequence originates from a human donor who donated a stem cell graft to a child with aplastic anemia. This sample comprised PBMCs from the stem cell graft donor, obtained from the stem cell graft. The CDR3 region has the DNA TGTGCCAGCAGCGCCGACTGGGCGTGGACCCAGTACTTC. Its translation is CASSADWAWTQYF.